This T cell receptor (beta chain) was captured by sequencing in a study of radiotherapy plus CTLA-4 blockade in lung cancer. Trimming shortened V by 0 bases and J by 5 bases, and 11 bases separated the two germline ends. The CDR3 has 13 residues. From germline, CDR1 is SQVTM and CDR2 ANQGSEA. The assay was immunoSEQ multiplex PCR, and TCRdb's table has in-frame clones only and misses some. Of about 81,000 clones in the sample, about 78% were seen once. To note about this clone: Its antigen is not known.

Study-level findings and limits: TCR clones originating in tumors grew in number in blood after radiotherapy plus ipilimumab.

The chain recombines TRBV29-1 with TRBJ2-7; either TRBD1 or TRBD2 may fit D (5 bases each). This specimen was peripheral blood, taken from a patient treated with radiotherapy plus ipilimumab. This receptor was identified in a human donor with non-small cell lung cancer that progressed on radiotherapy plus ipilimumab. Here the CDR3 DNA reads TGCAGCGTTGAAGATTTGGGGGTGCACGAGCAGTACTTC. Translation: CSVEDLGVHEQYF.